These 7 T cell receptor beta chains were all obtained from the same sample, sequenced in a study of response to subunit inactivated influenza vaccine. MiXCR was run by TCRdb on the RT-PCR reads, yielding one entry per CDR3 protein. The top ten clones hold approximately 10% of a sample with around 600,000 distinct CDR3 sequences, about 11% of them seen once. This sample also belongs to another study, concerning T cells expressing NK-cell markers. That study reports: Template switching by 5'RACE with UMIs generated the TCR beta cDNA.

This material consisted of PBMCs from blood, taken on the day of vaccination. The receptors were gathered from a man in his forties or fifties who received an inactivated influenza vaccine.

This chain connects TRBV6-5 to TRBJ1-5, with D hard to call. This CDR3 spans 15 amino acids. V was pared by 0 bases and J by 6 bases, with 12 bases between. The germline CDR1 and CDR2 sequences are MNHEY and SVGAGI. The CDR3 is CASSYSEGGGQPQHF. CDR3 DNA sequence: TGTGCCAGCAGTTACTCTGAGGGAGGCGGTCAGCCCCAGCATTTT.

This clonotype was recorded a few times. V usage is TRBV7-2 and J usage is TRBJ2-1; D perhaps matches TRBD2 (6 bases). Germline CDR1 reads SGHTA; CDR2 reads FQGNSA. V was trimmed by 5 bases and J by 9 bases, leaving 26 bases between them. The CDR3 loop spans 17 amino acids. CDR3 in amino acids: CASSPKGVRGASAEQFF. The CDR3 nucleotides read TGTGCCAGCAGCCCGAAAGGTGTACGTGGGGCTAGCGCTGAGCAGTTCTTC.

The chain links TRBV4-3 to TRBJ2-2; possible D gene TRBD1, 6 bases. CDR3 length equals 17 residues. Deletions cut 4 bases from V and 6 bases from J, with 21 bases between. Germline V gene data show CDR1 as LGHNA and CDR2 as YSLEER. CDR3 loop: CASSRDNQNRVPGELFF. The CDR3 DNA follows: TGCGCCAGCAGCCGCGATAACCAGAACAGGGTTCCCGGGGAGCTGTTTTTT.

This clonotype was seen more than once but under ten times. This chain joins TRBV29-1 and TRBJ2-2; TRBD1 agrees at 7 bases. V was clipped by 7 bases and J by 7 bases; unmatched bases: 6. CDR1 is SQVTM, CDR2 ANQGSEA, per germline. This CDR3 spans 12 amino acids. The CDR3 DNA is TGCAGCGCCCGACAGGGTGGCGGGGAGCTGTTTTTT. It specifies CSARQGGGELFF.

J is TRBJ2-3 and V is TRBV4-3, with D possibly TRBD1 on 6 matching bases. Germline lookup yields CDR1 LGHNA and CDR2 YSLEER. The CDR3 sequence is 15 residues long. V dropped 1 base and J dropped 8 bases, with 16 bases sitting between them. CDR3 DNA sequence: TGCGCCAGCAGCCAAGGCAGGGGCATCGGAGGTACGCAGTATTTT. Translating it yields CASSQGRGIGGTQYF.

The V and J genes are TRBV6-5 and TRBJ2-1, with D perhaps being TRBD1 or TRBD2 (5 bases each). The CDR3 is 16 residues long. Per germline, CDR1 MNHEY and CDR2 SVGAGI. V lost 3 bases and J lost 8, with 20 bases in between. In DNA, the CDR3 is TGTGCCAGCAGTTATATGGGACCCCCAGATCCCGATGAGCAGTTCTTC. Translating it yields CASSYMGPPDPDEQFF.

Of note for this clonotype: An end of the junction does not agree with germline; a read error may underlie this. This chain uses TRBV5-1 with TRBJ2-5, with unresolved D. From germline, CDR1 is SGHRS and CDR2 YFSETQ. CDR3 length equals 16 residues. CDR3 nucleotide sequence: TGCACCAGCAGCCAAGCGACGGGCAGACAACAAGAGACCCAGTACTTC. Its translation is CTSSQATGRQQETQYF.